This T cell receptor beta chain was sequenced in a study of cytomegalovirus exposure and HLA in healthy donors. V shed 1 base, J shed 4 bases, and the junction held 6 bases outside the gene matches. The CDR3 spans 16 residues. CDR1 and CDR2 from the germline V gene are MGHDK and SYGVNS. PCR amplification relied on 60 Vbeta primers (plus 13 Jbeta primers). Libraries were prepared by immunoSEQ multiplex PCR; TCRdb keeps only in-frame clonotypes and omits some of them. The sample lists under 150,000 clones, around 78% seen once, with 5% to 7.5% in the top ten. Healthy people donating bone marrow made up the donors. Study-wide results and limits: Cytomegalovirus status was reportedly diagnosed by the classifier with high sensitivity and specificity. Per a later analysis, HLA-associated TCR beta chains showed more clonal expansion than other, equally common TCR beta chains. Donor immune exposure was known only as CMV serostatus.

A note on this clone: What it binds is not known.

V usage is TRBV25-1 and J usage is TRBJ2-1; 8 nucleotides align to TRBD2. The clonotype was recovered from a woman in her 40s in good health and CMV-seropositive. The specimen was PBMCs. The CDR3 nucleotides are TGTGCCAGCAGTGAATGGGGGACTAGGAGTTACAATGAGCAGTTCTTC. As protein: CASSEWGTRSYNEQFF.